Presented here are 20 T cell receptor beta chains from one specimen sequenced in a study of T cell changes during pregnancy in multiple sclerosis. Some clones are missing from TCRdb's copy, which holds only in-frame ones; the method was immunoSEQ multiplex PCR. The table lists about 70,000 clones, approximately 90% of them singletons. Here the sequenced sample was peripheral blood, taken in the third trimester of pregnancy. Receptors originate from a female donor in good health, enrolled as a control in a pregnancy study.

V usage is TRBV2 and J usage is TRBJ2-3, with TRBD2 matching over 8 bases. CDR3 size: 15 residues. Germline V gives CDR1 SNHLY, CDR2 FYNNEI. Trimming took 4 bases from V and 4 from J; bases not matched to a gene: 7. CDR3 bases: TGTGCCAGCAGTGTCAACGGGGGGGCTGCAGATACGCAGTATTTT. It specifies CASSVNGGAADTQYF.

The J gene is TRBJ1-2, the V gene TRBV2, with a weak D call TRBD1 (6 bases). The CDR3 is 13 amino acids. The V gene lost 6 bases and the J gene lost 6 bases, with 14 bases spanning the gap. CDR1 is SNHLY, CDR2 FYNNEI, per germline. The CDR3, as DNA: TGTGCCAGCAGATCCCCACAGGGTCATGGCTACACCTTC. Amino acids: CASRSPQGHGYTF.

This sequence joins TRBV9 and TRBJ2-7, with D possibly being TRBD1 (6 bases). The germline V gene has CDR1 SGDLS and CDR2 YYNGEE. This CDR3 has 15 amino acids. V was clipped by 2 bases and J by 6 bases, with 18 bases between them. In nucleotides, the CDR3 is TGTGCCAGCAGCGTCAGCACAGGGTTGGCTGGCGAGCAGTACTTC. Translation: CASSVSTGLAGEQYF.

The chain couples TRBV7-2 to TRBJ2-5; 8 bases map to TRBD1. The germline gives CDR1 SGHTA, CDR2 FQGNSA. The trim removed 5 bases at V and 7 bases at J, leaving 12 bases unmatched. The CDR3 is 15 residues long. The CDR3 is CASSRGSGGSMTQYF. DNA for the CDR3: TGTGCCAGCAGCCGCGGGTCAGGGGGCTCGATGACCCAGTACTTC. The entire variable domain, with the rest obtained from reference TRBV7-2 and TRBJ2-5, is as follows: GAGVSQSPSNKVTEKGKDVELRCDPISGHTALYWYRQSLGQGLEFLIYFQGNSAPDKSGLPSDRFSAERTGGSVSTLTIQRTQQEDSAVYLCASSRGSGGSMTQYFGPGTRLLVL.

The chain links TRBV4-3 to TRBJ1-1, with a weak D call TRBD1 (5 bases). CDR1 and CDR2 (germline): LGHNA, YSLEER. Trimming cost V 1 base and J 5 bases, with 14 bases left between them. The length of the CDR3 is 15 residues. CDR3 sequence: CASSQAGGTRTEAFF. The CDR3 DNA reads TGCGCCAGCAGCCAAGCCGGGGGTACGAGGACTGAAGCTTTCTTT.

The chain carries TRBV25-1 and TRBJ2-5; TRBD1 might be the D (6 bases). The CDR3 covers 18 residues. Trimming shortened V by 3 bases and J by 2 bases, and 22 bases separated the two germline ends. The germline gives CDR1 MGHDK, CDR2 SYGVNS. In DNA, the CDR3 is TGTGCCAGCAGTGAGCTCGGTACCCGGCAGGGGAGACAAGAGACCCAGTACTTC. Its translation: CASSELGTRQGRQETQYF.

This chain connects TRBV10-3 to TRBJ2-7; 10 bases fit TRBD2. CDR3 size: 14 residues. The J segment lost 6 bases and the V segment lost 5 bases, leaving 7 bases of the junction unmatched. Germline V gene sequence: CDR1 ENHRY, CDR2 SYGVKD. The CDR3 DNA is TGTGCCATCAGTCCTAGCGGGGGAGTCCTCGAGCAGTACTTC. Translated, it gives CAISPSGGVLEQYF.

The chain links TRBV29-1 to TRBJ2-7, with 10 nucleotides matching TRBD2. V was pared by 4 bases and J by 0 bases, with 3 bases of the junction left unmatched. Germline V lookup: CDR1 SQVTM, CDR2 ANQGSEA. The CDR3 covers 14 residues. The CDR3 DNA is TGCAGCGTTGGTCTAGCGGGAGTCTCCTACGAGCAGTACTTC. Translated: CSVGLAGVSYEQYF.

The chain is built from TRBV7-2 and TRBJ2-3, with TRBD2 as a possible D gene (6 bases). V was shortened by 5 bases and J by 2 bases, with 14 bases between the two germline ends. This CDR3 contains 15 residues. In germline, CDR1 is SGHTA, CDR2 FQGNSA. CDR3 sequence: CASSPGWRDTDTQYF. The DNA for the CDR3 is TGTGCCAGCAGCCCGGGGTGGAGGGACACAGATACGCAGTATTTT.

This clone came up once. The chain links TRBV18 to TRBJ1-1; D ambiguous. Germline CDR1 is KGHSH and CDR2 is LQKENI. This CDR3 region has 14 residues. Trimming removed 1 base from V and 6 bases from J, with 12 bases in between. CDR3 sequence: CASSPQGGVAEAFF. Written as DNA, the CDR3 is TGTGCCAGCTCACCACAGGGAGGTGTCGCTGAAGCTTTCTTT.

The V call is TRBV28, the J call TRBJ1-5, with D perhaps TRBD1 (5 bases). This CDR3 spans 13 amino acids. Looked up from germline, CDR1 is MDHEN and CDR2 is SYDVKM. Trimming removed 2 bases at V and 14 bases at J, with 16 bases between. CDR3 DNA: TGTGCCAGCAGTTTAAGGGAAGCCGGGGGGAAGCATTTT. Protein product: CASSLREAGGKHF. The full variable domain, completed using reference TRBV28 and TRBJ1-5, is DVKVTQSSRYLVKRTGEKVFLECVQDMDHENMFWYRQDPGLGLRLIYFSYDVKMKEKGDIPEGYSVSREKKERFSLILESASTNQTSMYLCASSLREAGGKHFGDGTRLSIL.

The V call is TRBV27, the J call TRBJ1-1; tentative D call: TRBD1 (6 bases). Germline V lookup: CDR1 MNHEY, CDR2 SMNVEV (reference sequence). This CDR3 contains 15 residues. Deletions cut 5 bases from V and 0 bases from J, with 13 bases between. CDR3 in amino acids: CASSVKTGLNTEAFF. The CDR3 nucleotides read TGTGCCAGCAGTGTAAAGACAGGATTGAACACTGAAGCTTTCTTT.

This chain joins TRBV5-6 and TRBJ2-1, with D tentatively TRBD1 (6 bases). This CDR3 comprises 15 residues. Germline CDR1 and CDR2: SGHDT and YYEEEE. The V end lost 2 bases, the J end lost 9 bases, and 18 bases lay between the germline ends. The CDR3 loop is CASSLPGSDRSEQFF. The DNA of the CDR3 is TGTGCCAGCAGCTTACCGGGGAGCGACAGGAGTGAGCAGTTCTTC.

The gene calls are TRBV6-1 and TRBJ2-3, with 8 bases that match TRBD2. The junction had 4 bases not matched to a gene; V was cut back by 6 bases and J by 2 bases. CDR3 length equals 14 residues. Germline CDR1 is MNHNS and CDR2 is SASEGT. CDR3 residues: CASSVAGHTDTQYF. The CDR3 DNA reads TGTGCCAGCAGCGTAGCGGGGCACACAGATACGCAGTATTTT.

The rearrangement uses TRBV7-8 and TRBJ2-6; 9 bases are a match to TRBD1. The CDR3 runs 19 residues. CDR1 and CDR2 (germline): SGHVS, FQNEAQ. V dropped 3 bases and J dropped 4; count of bases not matched to a gene: 13. For the CDR3, the DNA is TGTGCCAGCAGCTTGTCGGGGGACAGGGACACCGTAGGGGCCAACGTCCTGACTTTC. This sequence encodes CASSLSGDRDTVGANVLTF.

The gene calls are TRBV7-2 and TRBJ1-2; possible D gene TRBD1, 5 bases. The length of the CDR3 is 15 residues. CDR1 and CDR2 (germline): SGHTA, FQGNSA. The V and J ends lost 0 bases and 7 bases respectively, with 15 bases between them. In DNA, the CDR3 is TGTGCCAGCAGCTTAGCGATGGGGGGAGCCTCTGGCTACACCTTC. Protein sequence: CASSLAMGGASGYTF.

This chain joins TRBV7-9 and TRBJ1-2, with 8 bases that match TRBD1. Germline CDR1 and CDR2: SEHNR and FQNEAQ (reference sequence). The CDR3 covers 15 residues. Trimming took 4 bases from V and 3 from J; bases not matched to a gene: 7. The CDR3 protein is CASSSWTGLDYGYTF. CDR3 in DNA: TGTGCCAGCAGCTCGTGGACAGGGCTCGACTATGGCTACACCTTC.

This clone appeared a few times. The chain links TRBV4-3 to TRBJ2-7; 10 nucleotides agree with TRBD2. After removal of 2 bases from V and 7 bases from J, the junction contained 8 bases not matched to a gene. CDR1 is LGHNA and CDR2 is YSLEER in the germline V gene. This CDR3 contains 15 residues. The CDR3 DNA follows: TGCGCCAGCAGCCAAAGCCTAGCGGGGGCGGGTGAGCAGTACTTC. Its translation is CASSQSLAGAGEQYF.

The rearrangement links TRBV5-1 to TRBJ2-2; tentative D call: TRBD1 (5 bases). V was cut by 4 bases and J by 4 bases, with 11 bases left in between. CDR1 SGHRS and CDR2 YFSETQ come from the germline V gene. The CDR3 is 14 amino acids. The CDR3 DNA follows: TGCGCCAGCAGCGGGGCAGGGTTCACCGGGGAGCTGTTTTTT. Its translation is CASSGAGFTGELFF.

The CDR3 sequence: CASGLPVGTANSYEQYF. DNA for the CDR3: TGTGCTAGTGGTTTGCCCGTAGGGACAGCAAACTCCTACGAGCAGTACTTC. The V call is TRBV12-5, the J call TRBJ2-7; 7 bases are shared with TRBD1. J lost 0 bases, V lost 2 bases, and 10 bases had no gene match. In germline, CDR1 is LGHNT, CDR2 FRNRAP. The length of the CDR3 is 17 residues.